This TCR beta chain is from a study of identifying expanded T cells in peripheral blood. CDR3 size: 15 residues. In germline, CDR1 is MDHEN, CDR2 SYDVKM. V dropped 6 bases and J dropped 7; count of bases not matched to a gene: 15. Clones were read by immunoSEQ multiplex PCR, and TCRdb kept only the in-frame ones, dropping some. The profile shows some 91,000 clones, 88% of them singletons. The rearrangement links TRBV28 to TRBJ2-7; 7 bases are shared with TRBD1. This TCR derives from a person aged 18 to 75 in good health. Sequencing used blood. The CDR3 DNA reads as TGTGCCAGCAGCTACACAGGGGAAGCCCTTTTGGAGCAGTACTTC. Its protein product is CASSYTGEALLEQYF.